This T cell receptor beta chain was recovered during a study of T cells in Graves' hyperthyroidism and ophthalmopathy. About the study: Peripheral blood specimens were obtained at initial diagnosis, prior to any treatment.

Template material for amplifying TCR beta CDR3 regions consisted of RNA transcripts. Primed by the HTBI set, a first-round RT-PCR was run on the TCR CDR3. TCRdb ran MiXCR on the multiplex PCR reads and lists one entry per CDR3 protein. Of some 550,000 distinct CDR3 sequences in the sample, about a fifth are singletons; the top ten hold about 30%. CDR3 length equals 12 residues. The germline V gene encodes CDR1 LGHDT and CDR2 YNNKEL (reference sequence). The PBMCs studied were ones that came from about 10 ml fresh peripheral blood. To note about this clonotype: A much more abundant neighbour one base away suggests this may be a read error.

The chain is built from TRBV3-1 and TRBJ1-1, with D tentatively TRBD1 (6 bases). The TCR originated in a man younger than 35 with Graves' hyperthyroidism. Material: blood. The CDR3 here is CARSQGGVEAFF. CDR3 coding DNA: TGTGCCCGCAGCCAAGGGGGAGTTGAAGCTTTCTTT.